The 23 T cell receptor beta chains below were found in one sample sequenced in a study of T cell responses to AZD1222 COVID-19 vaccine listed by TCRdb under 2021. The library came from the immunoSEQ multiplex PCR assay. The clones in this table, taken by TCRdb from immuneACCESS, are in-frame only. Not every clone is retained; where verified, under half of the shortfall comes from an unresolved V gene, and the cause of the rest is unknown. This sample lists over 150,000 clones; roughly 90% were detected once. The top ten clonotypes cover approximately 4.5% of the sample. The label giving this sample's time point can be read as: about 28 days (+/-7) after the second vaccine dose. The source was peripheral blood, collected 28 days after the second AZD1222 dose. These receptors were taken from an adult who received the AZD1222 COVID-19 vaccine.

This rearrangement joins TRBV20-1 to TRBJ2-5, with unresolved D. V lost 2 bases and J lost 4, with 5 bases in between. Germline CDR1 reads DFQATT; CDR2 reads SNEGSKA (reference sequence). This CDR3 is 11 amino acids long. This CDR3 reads CSARPLETQYF. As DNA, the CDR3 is TGCAGTGCTAGACCGCTAGAGACCCAGTACTTC.

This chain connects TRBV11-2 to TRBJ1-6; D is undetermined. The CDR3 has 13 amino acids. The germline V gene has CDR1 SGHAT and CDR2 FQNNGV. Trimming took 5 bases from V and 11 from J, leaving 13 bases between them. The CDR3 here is CASSPRGGTPLHF. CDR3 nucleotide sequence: TGTGCCAGCAGCCCCCGAGGAGGGACACCCCTCCACTTT.

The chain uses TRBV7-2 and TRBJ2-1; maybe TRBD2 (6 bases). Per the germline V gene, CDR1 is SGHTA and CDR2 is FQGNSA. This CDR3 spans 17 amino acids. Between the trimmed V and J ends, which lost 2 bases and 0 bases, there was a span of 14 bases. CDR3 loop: CASSLYSGRYSYNEQFF. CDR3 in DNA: TGTGCCAGCAGCTTATATTCGGGGAGGTACTCCTACAATGAGCAGTTCTTC.

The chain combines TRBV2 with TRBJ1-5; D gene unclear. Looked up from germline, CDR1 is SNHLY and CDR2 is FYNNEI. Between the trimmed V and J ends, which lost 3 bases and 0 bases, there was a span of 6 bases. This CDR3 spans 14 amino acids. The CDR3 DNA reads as TGTGCCAGCAGTGATTGGCTTAGCAATCAGCCCCAGCATTTT. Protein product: CASSDWLSNQPQHF.

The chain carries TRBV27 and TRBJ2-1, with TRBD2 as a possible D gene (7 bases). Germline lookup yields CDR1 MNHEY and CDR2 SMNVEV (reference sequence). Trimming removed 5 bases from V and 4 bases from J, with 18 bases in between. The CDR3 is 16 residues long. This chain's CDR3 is CASSPGGGGSYNEQFF. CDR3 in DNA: TGTGCCAGCAGTCCCGGGGGCGGGGGTTCTTACAATGAGCAGTTCTTC.

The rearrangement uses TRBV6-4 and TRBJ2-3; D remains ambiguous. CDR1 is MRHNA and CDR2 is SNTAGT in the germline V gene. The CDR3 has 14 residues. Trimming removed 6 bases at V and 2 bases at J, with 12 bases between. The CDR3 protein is CASSAALFTDTQYF. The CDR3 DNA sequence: TGTGCCAGCAGCGCAGCTCTGTTCACAGATACGCAGTATTTT.

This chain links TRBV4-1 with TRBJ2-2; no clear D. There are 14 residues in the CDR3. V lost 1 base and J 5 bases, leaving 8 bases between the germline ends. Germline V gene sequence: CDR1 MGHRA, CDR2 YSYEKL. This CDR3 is CASSQAARTGELFF. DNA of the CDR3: TGCGCCAGCAGCCAAGCCGCACGGACCGGGGAGCTGTTTTTT.

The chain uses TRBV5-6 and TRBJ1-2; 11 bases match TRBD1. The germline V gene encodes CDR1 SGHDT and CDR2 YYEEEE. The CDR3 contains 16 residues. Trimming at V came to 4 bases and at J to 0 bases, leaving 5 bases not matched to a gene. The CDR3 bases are TGTGCCAGCAGCCCGGGACAGGGGGTGGCTAACTATGGCTACACCTTC. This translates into CASSPGQGVANYGYTF.

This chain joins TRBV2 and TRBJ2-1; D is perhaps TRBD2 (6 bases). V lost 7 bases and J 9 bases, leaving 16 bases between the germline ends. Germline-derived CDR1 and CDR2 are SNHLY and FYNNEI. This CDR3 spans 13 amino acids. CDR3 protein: CASIKLYGGEQFF. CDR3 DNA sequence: TGTGCCAGCATTAAACTCTACGGGGGTGAGCAGTTCTTC.

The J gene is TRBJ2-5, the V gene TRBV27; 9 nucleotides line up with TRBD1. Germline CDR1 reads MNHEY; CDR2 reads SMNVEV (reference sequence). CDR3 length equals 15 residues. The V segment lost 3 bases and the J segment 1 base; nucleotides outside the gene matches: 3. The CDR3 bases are TGTGCCAGCAGTTTGAAACAGGGGGCCCAAGAGACCCAGTACTTC. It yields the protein CASSLKQGAQETQYF.

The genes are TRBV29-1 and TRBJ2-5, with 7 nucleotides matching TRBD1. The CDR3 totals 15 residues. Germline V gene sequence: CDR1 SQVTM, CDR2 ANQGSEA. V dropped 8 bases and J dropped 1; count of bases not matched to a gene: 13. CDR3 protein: CSHLDRDQFQETQYF. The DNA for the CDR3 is TGCAGCCACCTCGACAGGGACCAATTCCAAGAGACCCAGTACTTC.

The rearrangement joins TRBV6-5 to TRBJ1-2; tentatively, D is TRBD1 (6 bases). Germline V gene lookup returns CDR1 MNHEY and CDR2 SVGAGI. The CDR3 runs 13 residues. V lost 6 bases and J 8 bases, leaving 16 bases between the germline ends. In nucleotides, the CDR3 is TGTGCCAGCAGCCTTTCGGACAGTTCGGGCTACACCTTC. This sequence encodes CASSLSDSSGYTF.

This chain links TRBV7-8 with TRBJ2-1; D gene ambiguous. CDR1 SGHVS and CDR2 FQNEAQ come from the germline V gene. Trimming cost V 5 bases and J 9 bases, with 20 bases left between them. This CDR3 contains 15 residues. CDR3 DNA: TGTGCCAGCAGCAGAGACCCCCCACCATTTGGTGAGCAGTTCTTC. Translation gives CASSRDPPPFGEQFF. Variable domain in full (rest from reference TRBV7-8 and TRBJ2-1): GAGVSQSPRYKVAKRGQDVALRCDPISGHVSLFWYQQALGQGPEFLTYFQNEAQLDKSGLPSDRFFAERPEGSVSTLKIQRTQQEDSAVYLCASSRDPPPFGEQFFGPGTRLTVL.

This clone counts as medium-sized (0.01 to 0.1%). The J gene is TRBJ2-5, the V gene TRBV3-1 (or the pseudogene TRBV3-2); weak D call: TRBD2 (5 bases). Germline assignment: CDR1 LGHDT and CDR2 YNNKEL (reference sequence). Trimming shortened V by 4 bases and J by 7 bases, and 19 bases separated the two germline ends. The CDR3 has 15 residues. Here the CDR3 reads CASSRAVSARGTQYF. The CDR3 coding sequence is TGTGCCAGCAGCCGGGCCGTTTCTGCCCGGGGGACCCAGTACTTC.

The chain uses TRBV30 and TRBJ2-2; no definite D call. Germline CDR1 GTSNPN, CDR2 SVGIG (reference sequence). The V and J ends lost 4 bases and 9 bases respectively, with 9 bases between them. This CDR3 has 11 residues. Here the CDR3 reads CAWTRSRELFF. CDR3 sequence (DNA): TGTGCCTGGACCCGCAGCCGGGAGCTGTTTTTT.

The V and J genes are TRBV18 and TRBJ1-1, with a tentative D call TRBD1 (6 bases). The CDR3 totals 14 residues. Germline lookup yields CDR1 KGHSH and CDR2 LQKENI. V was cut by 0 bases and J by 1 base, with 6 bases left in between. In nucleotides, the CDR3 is TGTGCCAGCTCACCACCGACAGGGAACACTGAAGCTTTCTTT. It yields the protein CASSPPTGNTEAFF.

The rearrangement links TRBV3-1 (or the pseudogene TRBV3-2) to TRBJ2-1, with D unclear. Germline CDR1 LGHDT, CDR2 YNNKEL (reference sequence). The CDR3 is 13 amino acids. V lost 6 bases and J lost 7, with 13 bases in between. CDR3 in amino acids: CASSRLAQNEQFF. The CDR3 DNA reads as TGTGCCAGCAGTAGATTAGCACAAAATGAGCAGTTCTTC.

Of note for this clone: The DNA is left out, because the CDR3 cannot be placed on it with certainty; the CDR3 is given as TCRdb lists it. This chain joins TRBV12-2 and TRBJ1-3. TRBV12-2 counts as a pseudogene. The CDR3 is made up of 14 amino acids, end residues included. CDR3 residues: CASRLVGSGNTIYF.

CDR3 sequence (DNA): TGTGCCAGCAGCTTGACACCCCAAGAGACCCAGTACTTC. Its protein is CASSLTPQETQYF. This chain uses TRBV5-4 with TRBJ2-5; D uncertain. Germline V gives CDR1 SGHNT, CDR2 YYREEE (reference sequence). This CDR3 is built from 13 residues. V was cut by 1 base and J by 1 base, with 5 bases left in between.

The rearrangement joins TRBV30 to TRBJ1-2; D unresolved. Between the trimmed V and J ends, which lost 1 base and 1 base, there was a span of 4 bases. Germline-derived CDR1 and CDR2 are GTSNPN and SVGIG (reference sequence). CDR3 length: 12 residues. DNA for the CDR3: TGTGCCTGGAGTGGAGTTAACTATGGCTACACCTTC. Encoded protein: CAWSGVNYGYTF. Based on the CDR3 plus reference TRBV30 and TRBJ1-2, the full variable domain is SQTIHQWPATLVQPVGSPLSLECTVEGTSNPNLYWYRQAAGRGLQLLFYSVGIGQISSEVPQNLSASRPQDRQFILSSKKLLLSDSGFYLCAWSGVNYGYTFGSGTRLTVV.

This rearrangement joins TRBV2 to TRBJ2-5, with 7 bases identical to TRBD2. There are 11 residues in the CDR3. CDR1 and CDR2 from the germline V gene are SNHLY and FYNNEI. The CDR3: CGVGGEETQYF. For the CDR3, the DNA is TGTGGAGTGGGGGGGGAAGAGACCCAGTACTTC.

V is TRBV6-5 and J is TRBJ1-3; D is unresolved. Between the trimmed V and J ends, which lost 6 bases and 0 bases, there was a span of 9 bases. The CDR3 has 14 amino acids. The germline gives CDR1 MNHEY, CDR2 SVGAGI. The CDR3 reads CASRPGTSGNTIYF. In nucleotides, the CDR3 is TGTGCCAGCAGACCAGGTACCTCTGGAAACACCATATATTTT.

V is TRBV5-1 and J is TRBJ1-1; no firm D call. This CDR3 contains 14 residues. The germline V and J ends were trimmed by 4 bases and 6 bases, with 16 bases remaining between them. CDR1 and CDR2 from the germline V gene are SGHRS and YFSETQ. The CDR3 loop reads CASSMLGPGAEAFF. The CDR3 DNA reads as TGCGCCAGCAGCATGCTCGGCCCCGGGGCTGAAGCTTTCTTT. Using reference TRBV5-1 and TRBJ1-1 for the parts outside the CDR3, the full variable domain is KAGVTQTPRYLIKTRGQQVTLSCSPISGHRSVSWYQQTPGQGLQFLFEYFSETQRNKGNFPGRFSGRQFSNSRSEMNVSTLELGDSALYLCASSMLGPGAEAFFGQGTRLTVV.